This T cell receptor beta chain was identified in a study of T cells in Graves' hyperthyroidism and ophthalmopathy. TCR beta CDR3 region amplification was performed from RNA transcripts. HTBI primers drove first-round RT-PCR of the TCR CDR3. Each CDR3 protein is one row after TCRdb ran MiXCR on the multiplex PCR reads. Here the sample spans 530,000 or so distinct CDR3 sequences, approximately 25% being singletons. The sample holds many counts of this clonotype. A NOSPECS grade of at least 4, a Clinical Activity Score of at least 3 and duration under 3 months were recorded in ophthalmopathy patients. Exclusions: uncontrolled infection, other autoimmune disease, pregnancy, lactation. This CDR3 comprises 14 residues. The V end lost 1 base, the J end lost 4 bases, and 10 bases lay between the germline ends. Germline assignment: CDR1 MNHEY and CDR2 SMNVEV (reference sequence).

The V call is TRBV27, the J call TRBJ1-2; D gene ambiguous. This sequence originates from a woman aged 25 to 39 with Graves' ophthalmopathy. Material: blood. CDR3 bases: TGTGCCAGCAGTTTATTCCCCGGGGTCTATGGCTACACCTTC. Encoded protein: CASSLFPGVYGYTF.